This T cell receptor beta chain came from a study of T-cell memory formation after mild COVID-19. This clonotype was observed a few times. Via MiXCR, TCRdb re-called the 5' RACE reads, giving one row per CDR3 protein. The table includes 150,000 to 200,000 distinct CDR3 sequences, about a sixth detected once. Sequenced material: PBMCs or a T cell subset sorted from them (not recorded which). The TCR was taken from an adult woman who had mild COVID-19 (a few samples of this study predate the infection). Cell type and time point are not known.

CDR3 nucleotide sequence: TGCAGTGCTCGACCGGGACAGGGAACGAGCAATCAGCCCCAGCATTTT. Translation gives CSARPGQGTSNQPQHF. The chain carries TRBV20-1 and TRBJ1-5; TRBD1 matches 9 bases. There are 16 residues in the CDR3. CDR1 and CDR2 from the germline V gene are DFQATT and SNEGSKA (reference sequence). V gave up 5 bases and J gave up 1 base; unmatched junction bases: 9.